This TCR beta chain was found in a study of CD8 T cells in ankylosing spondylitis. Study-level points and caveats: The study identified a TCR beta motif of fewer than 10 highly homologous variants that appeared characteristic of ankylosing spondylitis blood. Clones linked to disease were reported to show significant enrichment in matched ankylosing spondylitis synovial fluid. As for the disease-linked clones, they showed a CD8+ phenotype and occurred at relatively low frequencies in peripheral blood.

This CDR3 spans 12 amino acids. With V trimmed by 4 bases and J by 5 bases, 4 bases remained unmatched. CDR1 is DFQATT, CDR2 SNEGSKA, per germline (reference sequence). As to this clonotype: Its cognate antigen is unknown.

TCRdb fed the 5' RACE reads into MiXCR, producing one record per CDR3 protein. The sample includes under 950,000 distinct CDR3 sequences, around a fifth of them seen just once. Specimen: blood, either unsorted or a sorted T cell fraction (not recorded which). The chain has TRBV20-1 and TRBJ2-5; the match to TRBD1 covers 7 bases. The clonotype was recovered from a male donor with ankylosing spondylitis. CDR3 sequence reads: CSAKGQRETQYF. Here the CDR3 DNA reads TGCAGTGCTAAGGGACAGCGGGAGACCCAGTACTTC.